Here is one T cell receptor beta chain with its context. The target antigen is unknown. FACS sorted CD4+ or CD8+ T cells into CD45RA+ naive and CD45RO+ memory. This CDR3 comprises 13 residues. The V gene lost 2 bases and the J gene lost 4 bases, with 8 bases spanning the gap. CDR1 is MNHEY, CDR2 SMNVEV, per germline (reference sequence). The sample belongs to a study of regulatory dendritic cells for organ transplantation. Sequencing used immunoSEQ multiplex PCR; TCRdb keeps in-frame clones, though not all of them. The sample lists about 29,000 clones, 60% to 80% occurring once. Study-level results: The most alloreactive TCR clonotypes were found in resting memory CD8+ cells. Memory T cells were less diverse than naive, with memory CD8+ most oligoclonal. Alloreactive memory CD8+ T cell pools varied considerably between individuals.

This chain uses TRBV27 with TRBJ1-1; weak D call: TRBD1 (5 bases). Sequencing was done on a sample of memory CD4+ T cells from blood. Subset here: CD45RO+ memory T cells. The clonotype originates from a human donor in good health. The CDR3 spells CASSLKGATEAFF. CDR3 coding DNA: TGTGCCAGCAGTTTAAAAGGGGCCACTGAAGCTTTCTTT.